This T cell receptor (beta chain) is drawn from a study of blood T cell repertoires in COVID-19 (TCRdb year 2020). Concerning the study at large: Collaborator samples came from the United States, Italy and Spain and covered acute and convalescent phases of COVID-19. The prospective study material was composed of cDNA or gDNA derived from T cells, B-cell-depleted T cells, or PBMCs. Deeply sampled blood TCRbeta repertoires from subjects exposed to, actively infected with, or recovered from COVID-19 were included in the dataset. The repertoires were released in a freely available public database meant as a resource for research on the immune response to SARS-CoV-2. The samples were drawn from two sources: the first 160 participants of the ongoing ImmuneRACE study, and 1,200 or so subjects contributed by 6 global collaborators. Nearly every sample came with metadata listing a de-identified subject ID, COVID-19 status, age in years and sex. Where available, HLA class I and class II types were obtained from metadata supplied by the sample provider rather than from assay-based typing.

Results and caveats for the whole study, not just this receptor: The amount of clinical and demographic metadata varied by source and participant and was provided uncurated.

The germline V end is reduced by 4 bases and the J end by 2 bases; junction bases left unmatched: 15. The CDR3 has 18 amino acids, counting the end cysteine and phenylalanine. Here the CDR3 DNA is all that survives: 54 bases in frame from base 1. Reading the germline V gene gives CDR1 SGDLS and CDR2 YYNGEE. This clone was seen a handful of times. The specificity of this receptor is unknown. The input lacks base qualities; no much larger clone sits a single base away. In the prospective study, participants were about 18 to 95 years old, resided in about two dozen geographic areas of the United States, and were enrolled through a virtual design. Cohort assignment in the prospective study relied on participant-reported clinical history from a screening survey and a study questionnaire. ImmuneRACE Cohort 3 recovered participants were defined by two consecutive negative NP/OP PCR tests, healthcare professional clearance, or symptom resolution. Mobile phlebotomists in the prospective study collected whole blood, serum and a nasopharyngeal or oropharyngeal swab from every participant. Participants in the prospective study had the option to provide additional blood draws and questionnaires over an approximately two-month period. Before DNA extraction, prospective study blood samples were shipped either frozen or at room temperature.

TCRbeta CDR3 regions were amplified from genomic DNA using the immunoSEQ Assay, a bias-controlled multiplex PCR. The authors processed their data as follows. The number of nucleated cells in each sample was estimated by amplification of reference gene primers within the assay. To quantify the absolute abundance of each unique TCRbeta CDR3 rearrangement, sequence reads were collapsed and filtered. Productive Simpson clonality was computed per sample as the square root of Simpson's diversity index over productive rearrangements. The table was pulled from immuneACCESS by TCRdb, which kept in-frame rearrangements only. Such tables lose some clones; where checked, under half of the loss comes from unresolved V genes, and the rest has no known cause. Clone size and the V and J calls come from that table; the DNA yielded D and trimming. Present in this sample are 350,000 to 400,000 clones, around nine tenths of which were seen just once. The top ten clonotypes cover about 1.8% of the sample.

The rearranged segments are TRBV9 and TRBJ2-7; TRBD2 agrees with 10 junctional bases. Specimen: PBMCs or T cells enriched from blood (not recorded which). The TCR sequence derives from a woman aged 25 to 39 who had recovered from COVID-19. The bases read TGTGCCAGCAGCTCCCCACGTGAGGCTAGCGGGGGTACCTACGAGCAGTACTTC. Translated, this gives CASSSPREASGGTYEQYF. This CDR3, with the reference TRBV9 and TRBJ2-7 proteins standing in past its ends, gives the full variable domain DSGVTQTPKHLITATGQRVTLRCSPRSGDLSVYWYQQSLDQGLQFLIQYYNGEERAKGNILERFSAQQFPDLHSELNLSSLELGDSALYFCASSSPREASGGTYEQYFGPGTRLTVT.